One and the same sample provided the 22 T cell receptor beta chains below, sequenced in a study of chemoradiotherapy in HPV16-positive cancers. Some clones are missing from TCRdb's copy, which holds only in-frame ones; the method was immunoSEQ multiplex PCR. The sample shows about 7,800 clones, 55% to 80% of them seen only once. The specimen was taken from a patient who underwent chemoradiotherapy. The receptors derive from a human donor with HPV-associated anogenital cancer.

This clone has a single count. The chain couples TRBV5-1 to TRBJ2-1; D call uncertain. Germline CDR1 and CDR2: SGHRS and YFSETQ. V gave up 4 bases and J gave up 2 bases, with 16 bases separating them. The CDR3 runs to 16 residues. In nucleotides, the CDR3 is TGCGCCAGCAGCCCGTCTTACCCCAACACCTACAATGAGCAGTTCTTC. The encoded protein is CASSPSYPNTYNEQFF.

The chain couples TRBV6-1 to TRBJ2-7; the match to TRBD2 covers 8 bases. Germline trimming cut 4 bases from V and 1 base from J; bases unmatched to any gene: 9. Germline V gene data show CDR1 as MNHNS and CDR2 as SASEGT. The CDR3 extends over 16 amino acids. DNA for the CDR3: TGTGCCAGCAGTGCCGGGGGGGCTCGTTTTTCCTACGAGCAGTACGTC. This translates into CASSAGGARFSYEQYV.

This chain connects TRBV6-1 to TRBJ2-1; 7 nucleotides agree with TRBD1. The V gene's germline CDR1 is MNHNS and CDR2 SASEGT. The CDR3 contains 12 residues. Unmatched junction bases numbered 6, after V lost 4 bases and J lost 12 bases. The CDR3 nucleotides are TGTGCCAGCAGTGGGGACAGCCAGGGGCAGTTCTTC. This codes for CASSGDSQGQFF.

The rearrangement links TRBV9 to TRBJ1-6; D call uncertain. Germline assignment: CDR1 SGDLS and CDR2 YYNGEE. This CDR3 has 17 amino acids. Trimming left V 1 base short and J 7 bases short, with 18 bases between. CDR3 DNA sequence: TGTGCCAGCAGCGTATCCTACAGAGATCCGCTAAATTCACCCCTCCACTTT. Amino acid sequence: CASSVSYRDPLNSPLHF.

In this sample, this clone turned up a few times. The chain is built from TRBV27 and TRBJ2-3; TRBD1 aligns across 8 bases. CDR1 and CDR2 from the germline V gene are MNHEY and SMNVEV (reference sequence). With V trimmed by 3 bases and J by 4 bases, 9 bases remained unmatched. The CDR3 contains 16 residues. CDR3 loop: CASSFQTGAGSDTQYF. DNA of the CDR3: TGTGCCAGCAGTTTCCAGACAGGGGCCGGCTCAGATACGCAGTATTTT.

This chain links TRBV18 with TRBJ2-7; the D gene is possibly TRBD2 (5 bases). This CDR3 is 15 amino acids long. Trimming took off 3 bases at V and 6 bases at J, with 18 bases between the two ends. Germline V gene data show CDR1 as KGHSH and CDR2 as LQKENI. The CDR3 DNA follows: TGTGCCAGCTCACCCGAGCGGTATAGTCAGTCCGAGCAGTACTTC. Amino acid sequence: CASSPERYSQSEQYF.

The CDR3 region has the DNA TGTGCCAGCAGTTTAGCCTGGGACAGGTATAATTCACCCCTCCACTTT. Translation gives CASSLAWDRYNSPLHF. The chain links TRBV27 to TRBJ1-6, with 8 bases identical to TRBD1. The V gene's germline CDR1 is MNHEY and CDR2 SMNVEV (reference sequence). This CDR3 spans 16 amino acids. J gave up 4 bases and V 2 bases, and 4 bases lay outside the gene matches.

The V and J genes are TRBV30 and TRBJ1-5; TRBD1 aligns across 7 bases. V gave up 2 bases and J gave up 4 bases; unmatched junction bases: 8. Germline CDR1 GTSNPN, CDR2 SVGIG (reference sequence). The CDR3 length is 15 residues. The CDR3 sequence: CAWSYPGQRNQPQHF. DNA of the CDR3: TGTGCCTGGAGTTATCCGGGACAGAGGAATCAGCCCCAGCATTTT.

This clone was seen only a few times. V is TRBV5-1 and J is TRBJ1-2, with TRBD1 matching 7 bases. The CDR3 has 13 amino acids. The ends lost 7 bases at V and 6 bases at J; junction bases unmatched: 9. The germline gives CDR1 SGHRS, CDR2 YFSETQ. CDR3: CASRDRVDNGYTF. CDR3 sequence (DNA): TGCGCCAGCCGGGACAGAGTCGACAATGGCTACACCTTC.

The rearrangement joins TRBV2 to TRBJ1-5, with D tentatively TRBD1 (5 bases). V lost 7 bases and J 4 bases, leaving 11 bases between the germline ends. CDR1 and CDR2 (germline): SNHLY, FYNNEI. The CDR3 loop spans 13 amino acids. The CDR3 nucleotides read TGTGCCAGCATAGGAAGGGGAAATCAGCCCCAGCATTTT. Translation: CASIGRGNQPQHF. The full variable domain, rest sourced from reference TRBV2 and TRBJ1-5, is EPEVTQTPSHQVTQMGQEVILRCVPISNHLYFYWYRQILGQKVEFLVSFYNNEISEKSEIFDDQFSVERPDGSNFTLKIRSTKLEDSAMYFCASIGRGNQPQHFGDGTRLSIL.

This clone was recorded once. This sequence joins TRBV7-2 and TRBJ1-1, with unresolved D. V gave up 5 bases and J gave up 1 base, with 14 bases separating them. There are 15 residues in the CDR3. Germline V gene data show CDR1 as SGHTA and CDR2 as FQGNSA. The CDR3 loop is CASSPTTRANTEAFF. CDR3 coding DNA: TGTGCCAGCAGCCCAACCACGAGGGCGAACACTGAAGCTTTCTTT.

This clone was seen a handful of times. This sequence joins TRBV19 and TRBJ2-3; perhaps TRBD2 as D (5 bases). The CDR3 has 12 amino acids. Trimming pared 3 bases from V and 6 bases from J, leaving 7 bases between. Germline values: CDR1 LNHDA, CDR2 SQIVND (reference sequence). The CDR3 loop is CASSIQRDTQYF. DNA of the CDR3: TGTGCCAGTAGTATCCAGCGGGATACGCAGTATTTT.

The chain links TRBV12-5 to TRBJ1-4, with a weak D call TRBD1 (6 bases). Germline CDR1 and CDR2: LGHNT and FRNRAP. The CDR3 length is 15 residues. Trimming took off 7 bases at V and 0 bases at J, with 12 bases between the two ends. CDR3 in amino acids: CASASRGTTNEKLFF. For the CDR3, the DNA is TGTGCTAGTGCCTCTAGGGGGACAACTAATGAAAAACTGTTTTTT.

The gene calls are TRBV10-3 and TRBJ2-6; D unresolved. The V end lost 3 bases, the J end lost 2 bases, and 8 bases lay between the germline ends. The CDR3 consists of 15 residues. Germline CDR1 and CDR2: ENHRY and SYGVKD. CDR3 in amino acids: CAISESAPGANVLTF. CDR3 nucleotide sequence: TGTGCCATCAGTGAATCGGCCCCTGGGGCCAACGTCCTGACTTTC.

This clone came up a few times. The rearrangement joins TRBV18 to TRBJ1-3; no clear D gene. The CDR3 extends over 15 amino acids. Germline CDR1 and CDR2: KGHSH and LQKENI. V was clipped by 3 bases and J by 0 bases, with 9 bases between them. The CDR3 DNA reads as TGTGCCAGCTCACCCCGGCGGAACTCTGGAAACACCATATATTTT. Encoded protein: CASSPRRNSGNTIYF.

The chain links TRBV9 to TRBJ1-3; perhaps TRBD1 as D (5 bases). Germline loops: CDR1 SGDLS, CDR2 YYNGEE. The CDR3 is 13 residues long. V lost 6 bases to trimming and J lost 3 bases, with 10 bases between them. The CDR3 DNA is TGTGCCAGCACAGGACATAATGGAAACACCATATATTTT. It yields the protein CASTGHNGNTIYF.

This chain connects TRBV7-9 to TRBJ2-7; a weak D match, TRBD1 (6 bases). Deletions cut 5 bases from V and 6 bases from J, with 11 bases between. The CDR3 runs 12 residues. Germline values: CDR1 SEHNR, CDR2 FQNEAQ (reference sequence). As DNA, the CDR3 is TGTGCCAGCAGCCCTACAGGGACCGAGCAGTACTTC. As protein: CASSPTGTEQYF.

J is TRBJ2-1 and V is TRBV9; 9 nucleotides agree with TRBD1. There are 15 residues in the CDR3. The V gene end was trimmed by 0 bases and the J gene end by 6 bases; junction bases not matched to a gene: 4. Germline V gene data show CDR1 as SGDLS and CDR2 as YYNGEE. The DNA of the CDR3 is TGTGCCAGCAGCGTAGCCGGACAGGGGCCCAATGAGCAGTTCTTC. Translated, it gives CASSVAGQGPNEQFF. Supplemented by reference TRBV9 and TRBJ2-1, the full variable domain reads DSGVTQTPKHLITATGQRVTLRCSPRSGDLSVYWYQQSLDQGLQFLIQYYNGEERAKGNILERFSAQQFPDLHSELNLSSLELGDSALYFCASSVAGQGPNEQFFGPGTRLTVL.

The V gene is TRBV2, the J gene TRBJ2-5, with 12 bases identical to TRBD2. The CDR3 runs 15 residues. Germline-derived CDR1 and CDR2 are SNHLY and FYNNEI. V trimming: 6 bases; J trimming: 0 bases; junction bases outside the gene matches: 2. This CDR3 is CASRPSGGDQETQYF. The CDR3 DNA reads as TGTGCCAGCAGACCTAGCGGGGGGGACCAAGAGACCCAGTACTTC.

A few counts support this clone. CDR3 bases: TGTGCCAGCAGCCTCCTAGCGGGAGCCTACAATGAGCAGTTCTTC. This encodes CASSLLAGAYNEQFF. The J gene is TRBJ2-1, the V gene TRBV11-2; 10 nucleotides match TRBD2. The CDR3 extends over 15 amino acids. With 5 bases clipped from V and 2 bases from J, the junction kept 3 bases outside the gene matches. Germline CDR1 reads SGHAT; CDR2 reads FQNNGV. The full variable domain, with the rest looked up from reference TRBV11-2 and TRBJ2-1, is EAGVAQSPRYKIIEKRQSVAFWCNPISGHATLYWYQQILGQGPKLLIQFQNNGVVDDSQLPKDRFSAERLKGVDSTLKIQPAKLEDSAVYLCASSLLAGAYNEQFFGPGTRLTVL.

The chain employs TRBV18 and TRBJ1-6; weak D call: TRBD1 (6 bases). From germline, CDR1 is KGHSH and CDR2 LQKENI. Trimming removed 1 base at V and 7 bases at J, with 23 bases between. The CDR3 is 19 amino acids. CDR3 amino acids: CASSPQPQQGRQMNSPLHF. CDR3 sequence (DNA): TGTGCCAGCTCACCACAACCGCAACAGGGTCGGCAAATGAATTCACCCCTCCACTTT.

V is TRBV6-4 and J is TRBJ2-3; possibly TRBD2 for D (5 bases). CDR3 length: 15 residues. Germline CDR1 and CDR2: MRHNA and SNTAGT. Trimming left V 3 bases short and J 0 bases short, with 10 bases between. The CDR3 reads CASSESVASTDTQYF. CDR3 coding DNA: TGTGCCAGCAGTGAGTCGGTAGCGAGCACAGATACGCAGTATTTT.